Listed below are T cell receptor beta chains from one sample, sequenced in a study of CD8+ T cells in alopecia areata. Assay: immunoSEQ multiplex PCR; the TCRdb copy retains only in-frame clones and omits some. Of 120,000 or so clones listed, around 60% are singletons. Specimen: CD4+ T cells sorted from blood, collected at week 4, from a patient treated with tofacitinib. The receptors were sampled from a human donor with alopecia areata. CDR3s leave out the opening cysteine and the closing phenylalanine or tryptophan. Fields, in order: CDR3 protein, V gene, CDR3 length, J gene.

ASSLPDGGSYNSPLH,TRBV14,15,TRBJ1-6
ASSLGKGNEKLF,TRBV5-1,12,TRBJ1-4
ASSSRDRNTGELF,TRBV11-2,13,TRBJ2-2
ASSYGRAGGNTIY,TRBV5-6,13,TRBJ1-3
ASSQQQQGKIEAF,TRBV23-1,13,TRBJ1-1
ASRMTTLSYEQY,TRBV6-6,12,TRBJ2-7
ASSLGQGGWTEAF,TRBV5-1,13,TRBJ1-1
ASSGDKGQPQH,TRBV7-2,11,TRBJ1-5
SGRQSSGNTIY,TRBV29-1,11,TRBJ1-3
AISEQTSGLYEQY,TRBV10-3,13,TRBJ2-7
ASQGTSQETQY,TRBV18,11,TRBJ2-5
AWSVGGKPQH,TRBV30,10,TRBJ1-5
ASSESGSKTQY,TRBV25-1,11,TRBJ2-5
AWSWSSGANVLT,TRBV30,12,TRBJ2-6
ASSQDISPREGV,TRBV4-1,12,TRBJ1-2
AWSGGVGQGDTEAF,TRBV30,14,TRBJ1-1
ASSKVLLSLAGPVHYEQY,TRBV21-1,18,TRBJ2-7
ASSVAPQGLNTYEQY,TRBV9,15,TRBJ2-7
ASSVSGQGIETQY,TRBV28,13,TRBJ2-5
ASSSTGKWEEKLF,TRBV7-9,13,TRBJ1-4
ASSLRGLGEKLF,TRBV5-6,12,TRBJ1-4